This is a list of T cell receptor beta chains from one sample in a study of vaccination effects on CD4 cells after COVID-19. No antigen has been assigned to these receptors. The assay was immunoSEQ multiplex PCR, and TCRdb's table has in-frame clones only and misses some. The sample records tens of thousands of clones, roughly 73% being singletons. Specimen: CD4+ T cells from PBMCs cultured without peptide, collected after COVID-19 vaccination. The source is a human donor who received a COVID-19 vaccine. Each CDR3 is given with its conserved first and last residue. The order of the fields is V gene, D gene, J gene, clone size, CDR3 DNA, CDR3 protein. The D gene is left open where the match is weak. Clone size is shown for a subset of rows, as once, few, many or a class of expanded clone.

>TRBV6-5|TRBD1|TRBJ1-5|-
TGTGCCAGCAGTTACGCAGGGGGAAGCAATCAGCCCCAGCATTTT
CASSYAGGSNQPQHF
>TRBV20-1|-|TRBJ1-2|-
TGCAGTGCTAGTACGGGGGTCTATGGCTACACCTTC
CSASTGVYGYTF
>TRBV29-1|TRBD1|TRBJ2-1|once
TGCAGCGCTGGCCTCGGACAGGCGCGGTCCAATGAGCAGTTCTTC
CSAGLGQARSNEQFF
>TRBV5-4|-|TRBJ2-1|-
TGTGCCAGCAGCTTGGGGGGGTCCTACAATGAGCAGTTCTTC
CASSLGGSYNEQFF
>TRBV30|-|TRBJ1-2|-
TGTGCCTGGAGAGGGGTGCAGGCCGAACGCAACTATGGCTACACCTTC
CAWRGVQAERNYGYTF
>TRBV24-1|-|TRBJ1-1|-
TGTGCCACCGAAAGGAGGACTGAAGCTTTCTTT
CATERRTEAFF
>TRBV5-6|-|TRBJ1-1|-
TGTGCCAGCAGCTGGAGGGGGACCCGGGGGACTGAAGCTTTCTTT
CASSWRGTRGTEAFF
>TRBV14|-|TRBJ2-3|few
TGTGCCAGCAGCCAAGATGGGCCGGGGGGCACAGATACGCAGTATTTT
CASSQDGPGGTDTQYF
>TRBV6-5|TRBD1|TRBJ1-1|-
TGTGCCAGCAGCGCAGGGGGCTCGAGAACTGAAGCTTTCTTT
CASSAGGSRTEAFF
>TRBV18|-|TRBJ1-3|-
TGTGCCAGCTCAACGATTCAGGGAGGTCACACCATATATTTT
CASSTIQGGHTIYF
>TRBV19|-|TRBJ1-5|-
TGTGCCAGTAGGATATTAGGGACATATAGCAATCAGCCCCAGCATTTT
CASRILGTYSNQPQHF
>TRBV5-1|-|TRBJ2-1|-
TGCGCCAGCAGCTTGGACAGGGATAAGCAGTTCTTC
CASSLDRDKQFF
>TRBV3-1/TRBV3-2|-|TRBJ1-1|few
TGTGCCAGCAGGAGGGAGGGGAGCACTGAAGCTTTCTTT
CASRREGSTEAFF
>TRBV4-1|TRBD1|TRBJ1-6|-
TGCGCCAGCAGCGTCCGGGACAGGGGGCCTAATTCACCCCTCCACTTT
CASSVRDRGPNSPLHF
>TRBV7-3|-|TRBJ2-5|-
TGTGCCAGCAGTAGAGGACAGCAAGAGACCCAGTACTTC
CASSRGQQETQYF
>TRBV6-1|-|TRBJ1-6|-
TGTGCCAGCAGTGAAGCCCTATCCTTAGTTAATTCACCCCTCCACTTT
CASSEALSLVNSPLHF
>TRBV5-6|-|TRBJ2-5|-
TGTGCCAGCAGCTTTTTAGGGGGGGAGACCCAGTACTTC
CASSFLGGETQYF
>TRBV6-5|TRBD1|TRBJ2-5|-
TGTGCCAGCAGCCGGGACAGCAGGGAGACCCAGTACTTC
CASSRDSRETQYF
>TRBV27|TRBD1|TRBJ1-5|-
TGTGCCAGCAGGCTCAGGGGGTCCAATCAGCCCCAGCATTTT
CASRLRGSNQPQHF
>TRBV14|TRBD1|TRBJ2-3|-
TGTGCCAGCAGCCCGAAGAGGACAGGGGGCCCAGATACGCAGTATTTT
CASSPKRTGGPDTQYF
>TRBV4-1|-|TRBJ2-4|-
TGCGCCAGCAGCCAAGATAGTATAGGCTTCGGAAAAGCCAAAAACATTCAGTACTTC
CASSQDSIGFGKAKNIQYF
>TRBV6-4|TRBD2|TRBJ2-2|-
TGTGCCAGCAGCCGACTTCCTCGGGGGGGCTCAGGCGACGGGGAGCTGTTTTTT
CASSRLPRGGSGDGELFF
>TRBV9|TRBD1|TRBJ2-5|-
TGTGCCAGCAGCGTAGGGGGGACAGGGGAAGAGACCCAGTACTTC
CASSVGGTGEETQYF
>TRBV2|TRBD1|TRBJ2-3|few
TGTGCCAGCAGTTGGAACAGGGGGCGCACAGATACGCAGTATTTT
CASSWNRGRTDTQYF
>TRBV3-1/TRBV3-2|-|TRBJ1-4|few
TGTGCCAGCAGCCTGACAGCAACTAATGAAAAACTGTTTTTT
CASSLTATNEKLFF
>TRBV5-8|-|TRBJ1-2|-
TGTGCCAGCAGCTTGGGGCAGAGAACTAACTATGGCTACACCTTC
CASSLGQRTNYGYTF
>TRBV10-3|-|TRBJ1-1|-
TGTGCCATCAGTGGGTGGGTGGGGGCTGGCACTGAAGCTTTCTTT
CAISGWVGAGTEAFF
>TRBV5-1|-|TRBJ1-1|-
TGCGCCAGCAGCTTGGAGACGGTAAGGAACACTGAAGCTTTCTTT
CASSLETVRNTEAFF
>TRBV11-2|TRBD1|TRBJ1-3|-
TGTGCCAGCAGCTTAAGGGACAGGGGAGGCGACACCATATATTTT
CASSLRDRGGDTIYF
>TRBV7-2|-|TRBJ2-2|-
TGTGCCAGCAGCGCCCGACAATCGAACACCGGGGAGCTGTTTTTT
CASSARQSNTGELFF
>TRBV7-9|-|TRBJ1-1|few
TGTGCCAGCAGCCCGAGACAGCGTTCGAACACTGAAGCTTTCTTT
CASSPRQRSNTEAFF
>TRBV4-3|-|TRBJ1-4|-
TGCGCCAGCAGCCTTGAGGTGACCTGGGGGAATGAAAAACTGTTTTTT
CASSLEVTWGNEKLFF
>TRBV24-1|TRBD2|TRBJ2-3|-
TGTGCCACCAGTGATCCGGGGGGAGTGGGAGATACGCAGTATTTT
CATSDPGGVGDTQYF
>TRBV7-8|-|TRBJ1-4|once
TGTGCCAGCAGCTCAGAACAGGCTGCTAATGAAAAACTGTTTTTT
CASSSEQAANEKLFF
>TRBV19|TRBD1|TRBJ2-3|-
TGTGCCAGTAGTATAGGGGGACAGATAACAGATACGCAGTATTTT
CASSIGGQITDTQYF
>TRBV4-3|-|TRBJ1-5|few
TGCGCCAGCAGCCAAGAATCAGGGGGCAATCAGCCCCAGCATTTT
CASSQESGGNQPQHF
>TRBV28|TRBD1|TRBJ1-4|-
TGTGCCAGCAGTCTACAGGGGGCAACTAATGAAAAACTGTTTTTT
CASSLQGATNEKLFF
>TRBV6-4|-|TRBJ1-1|-
TGTGCCAGCAGTGACTCGGGGCAGGGACTGACTGAAGCTTTCTTT
CASSDSGQGLTEAFF
>TRBV4-1|-|TRBJ2-1|-
TGCGCCAGCAGCCAGTGGGGGGGGGCGAAGACCTACAATGAGCAGTTCTTC
CASSQWGGAKTYNEQFF
>TRBV5-1|-|TRBJ1-5|-
TGCGCCAGCAGCCTGGATGGGGGCAACAATCAGCCCCAGCATTTT
CASSLDGGNNQPQHF